This TCR beta chain was captured by sequencing in a study of blood T cell repertoires in COVID-19. V lost 5 bases and J 3 bases, leaving 8 bases between the germline ends. This CDR3 has 12 amino acids. Germline CDR1 is SGHTA and CDR2 is FQGNSA. The assay was immunoSEQ multiplex PCR, and TCRdb's table has in-frame clones only and misses some. This table has 130,000 or so clones, 83% appearing once. Turning to this clone: Other DNA sequences of this sample code for an identical CDR3.

The clonotype originates from an elderly man with active or convalescent COVID-19. The chain employs TRBV7-2 and TRBJ2-7, with D unclear. Sequences were obtained from peripheral blood. CDR3 DNA: TGTGCCAGCAGCCCTTCCGGCTACGAGCAGTACTTC. Translated: CASSPSGYEQYF.